The present T cell receptor beta chain was sequenced within a study of blood T cell repertoires in COVID-19. Across the study: Donors in the United States, Italy and Spain gave samples during acute or convalescent COVID-19.

This table comes from immunoSEQ multiplex PCR, and its TCRdb copy is limited to in-frame clones, with some not included. Of about 210,000 clones in the sample, roughly 78% were seen once. This CDR3 spans 17 amino acids. In germline, CDR1 is LGHDT, CDR2 YNNKEL (reference sequence). Unmatched junction bases numbered 12, after V lost 0 bases and J lost 8 bases. What was sequenced was peripheral blood. The V gene is TRBV3-1 (or the pseudogene TRBV3-2), the J gene TRBJ1-5, with TRBD1 matching over 8 bases. The clonotype was recovered from a woman aged 40 to 50 with acute or convalescent COVID-19. The CDR3 sequence is CASSQDLAGQGGKPQHF. The CDR3 DNA is TGTGCCAGCAGCCAAGATCTAGCCGGACAGGGAGGAAAGCCCCAGCATTTT.